Listed here are 12 T cell receptor beta chains from one sample, sequenced in a study of T cell responses to AZD1222 COVID-19 vaccine. Assay: immunoSEQ multiplex PCR; the TCRdb copy retains only in-frame clones and omits some. The sample contains about 85,000 clones, over 85% of which appear only once. The input for sequencing was peripheral blood, taken on day 0 of AZD1222 vaccination. The receptors were gathered from an adult in good health.

The rearrangement uses TRBV14 and TRBJ1-1; 7 bases map to TRBD1. Looked up from germline, CDR1 is SGHDN and CDR2 is FVKESK. V gave up 5 bases and J gave up 6 bases; unmatched junction bases: 6. The CDR3 spans 13 residues. CDR3 residues: CASSATGFAEAFF. CDR3 bases: TGTGCCAGCAGCGCGACAGGGTTCGCTGAAGCTTTCTTT. Full variable domain (remainder filled in from reference TRBV14 and TRBJ1-1): EAGVTQFPSHSVIEKGQTVTLRCDPISGHDNLYWYRRVMGKEIKFLLHFVKESKQDESGMPNNRFLAERTGGTYSTLKVQPAELEDSGVYFCASSATGFAEAFFGQGTRLTVV.

Only one count was recorded for this clone. The CDR3 nucleotides are TGTGCCAGCAGCCCGGGGGGAACTAGAGGGGCCGGGGAGCTGTTTTTT. Amino acid sequence: CASSPGGTRGAGELFF. The chain uses TRBV5-4 and TRBJ2-2; 7 nucleotides align to TRBD2. V shed 4 bases and J 6 bases; nucleotides not matched to a gene: 12. From germline, CDR1 is SGHNT and CDR2 YYREEE (reference sequence). There are 16 residues in the CDR3.

This sequence joins TRBV6-6 and TRBJ1-3; 7 bases agree with TRBD1. Germline V gene lookup returns CDR1 MNHNY and CDR2 SVGAGI (reference sequence). V was clipped by 6 bases and J by 1 base; unmatched bases: 21. The CDR3 totals 20 residues. The DNA for the CDR3 is TGTGCCAGCAGCCGAAACCCGAAAGTATACAGGGGTTATTCTGGAAACACCATATATTTT. Encoded protein: CASSRNPKVYRGYSGNTIYF.

V and J are TRBV2 and TRBJ1-1; 7 bases are a match to TRBD1. Trimming cost V 6 bases and J 5 bases; bases outside gene matches: 6. Germline V gives CDR1 SNHLY, CDR2 FYNNEI. The CDR3 sequence is 13 residues long. The CDR3 DNA follows: TGTGCCAGCAGACAAACAGGGGAAACTGAAGCTTTCTTT. Its translation is CASRQTGETEAFF. Drawing the rest from reference TRBV2 and TRBJ1-1, the complete variable domain is EPEVTQTPSHQVTQMGQEVILRCVPISNHLYFYWYRQILGQKVEFLVSFYNNEISEKSEIFDDQFSVERPDGSNFTLKIRSTKLEDSAMYFCASRQTGETEAFFGQGTRLTVV.

The rearrangement links TRBV7-8 to TRBJ2-5, with unresolved D. Trimming pared 1 base from V and 1 base from J, leaving 7 bases between. The CDR3 is 14 residues long. Germline CDR1 reads SGHVS; CDR2 reads FQNEAQ. The DNA of the CDR3 is TGTGCCAGCAGCTTAGGAACCCTCCAAGAGACCCAGTACTTC. Translating gives CASSLGTLQETQYF.

This chain uses TRBV30 with TRBJ2-7; 10 bases match TRBD2. Trimming at V came to 0 bases and at J to 2 bases, leaving 1 base not matched to a gene. The CDR3 runs 14 residues. The germline V gene has CDR1 GTSNPN and CDR2 SVGIG (reference sequence). The CDR3 DNA sequence: TGTGCCTGGAGTGTACTAGCGGGAACCTACGAGCAGTACTTC. Translated, it gives CAWSVLAGTYEQYF. Full variable domain (outside the CDR3, taken from reference TRBV30 and TRBJ2-7): SQTIHQWPATLVQPVGSPLSLECTVEGTSNPNLYWYRQAAGRGLQLLFYSVGIGQISSEVPQNLSASRPQDRQFILSSKKLLLSDSGFYLCAWSVLAGTYEQYFGPGTRLTVT.

This clone appeared a few times. The CDR3 DNA is TGTGCCAGTCGTGGGGCCCCTCGATCGGCCGAGCAGTACTTC. The encoded protein is CASRGAPRSAEQYF. The V gene is TRBV19, the J gene TRBJ2-7, with D perhaps matching TRBD1 (5 bases). This CDR3 region has 14 residues. Germline CDR1 and CDR2: LNHDA and SQIVND (reference sequence). V was clipped by 8 bases and J by 6 bases, with 20 bases between them.

CDR3 in DNA: TGTGCCAGCAGCCCACTAGCGGGGAACTACAATGAGCAGTTCTTC. Residues: CASSPLAGNYNEQFF. The chain joins TRBV3-1 (or the pseudogene TRBV3-2) to TRBJ2-1; 10 nucleotides line up with TRBD2. The J segment lost 3 bases and the V segment lost 4 bases, leaving 3 bases of the junction unmatched. The CDR3 consists of 15 residues. The V gene's germline CDR1 is LGHDT and CDR2 YNNKEL (reference sequence).

The rearrangement uses TRBV6-2 or TRBV6-3 and TRBJ1-1; perhaps TRBD1 as D (6 bases). CDR1 and CDR2 from the germline V gene are MNHEY and SVGEGT. V was pared by 2 bases and J by 5 bases, with 9 bases between. This CDR3 has 13 amino acids. The CDR3 nucleotides read TGTGCCAGCAGTTACCGCAGGGGAACTGAAGCTTTCTTT. Translating gives CASSYRRGTEAFF.

The CDR3 DNA is TGTGCCAGCAACGGACTCCGGGCGGAGGAGCAGTTCTTC. Translated: CASNGLRAEEQFF. The chain links TRBV2 to TRBJ2-1; possible D gene TRBD2, 5 bases. Germline CDR1 is SNHLY and CDR2 is FYNNEI. The CDR3 contains 13 residues. With 7 bases removed from V and 10 bases from J, the gap between germline ends came to 17 bases.

The chain has TRBV19 and TRBJ1-4; the D is unclear. V lost 6 bases and J 8 bases, leaving 13 bases between the germline ends. This CDR3 comprises 13 residues. The germline gives CDR1 LNHDA, CDR2 SQIVND (reference sequence). The CDR3 DNA reads TGTGCCAGTAGGCGTGACTGGACCGAAAAACTGTTTTTT. It encodes CASRRDWTEKLFF.

The chain is built from TRBV14 and TRBJ1-6, with unresolved D. The CDR3 is 15 amino acids. Germline V gene lookup returns CDR1 SGHDN and CDR2 FVKESK. Trimming took off 4 bases at V and 10 bases at J, with 17 bases between the two ends. CDR3 amino acids: CASSLGASGGSPLHF. CDR3 nucleotides: TGTGCCAGCAGCCTGGGAGCCTCGGGAGGGTCACCCCTCCACTTT.